This TCR beta chain is from a study of T cells in Graves' hyperthyroidism and ophthalmopathy. The CDR3 has 14 amino acids. Looked up from germline, CDR1 is SGHTS and CDR2 is YDEGEE. V lost 5 bases to trimming and J lost 2 bases, with 13 bases between them. A patient was excluded if there was uncontrolled infection, other autoimmune disease, pregnancy or lactation. The source of the PBMCs was 10 ml of fresh peripheral blood. Amplified TCR beta CDR3 regions derived from RNA transcripts. HTBI primers were used for first-round RT-PCR of the TCR CDR3. MiXCR, run by TCRdb on the multiplex PCR reads, gives a single entry per CDR3 protein. The sample yields about 500,000 distinct CDR3 sequences, more than 15% seen once. On this clonotype itself: Its specificity is not known.

The study, taken as a whole, reports: Ophthalmopathy was identified by the model a median around 6.9 months ahead of onset.

This receptor was obtained from a woman under 40 with Graves' ophthalmopathy. Material for sequencing was blood. The rearrangement links TRBV5-8 to TRBJ2-5; TRBD1 is a possible D gene (6 bases). The CDR3 nucleotides read TGTGCCAGCAGGGATAGTCAGGGGCAAGAGACCCAGTACTTC. As protein: CASRDSQGQETQYF.